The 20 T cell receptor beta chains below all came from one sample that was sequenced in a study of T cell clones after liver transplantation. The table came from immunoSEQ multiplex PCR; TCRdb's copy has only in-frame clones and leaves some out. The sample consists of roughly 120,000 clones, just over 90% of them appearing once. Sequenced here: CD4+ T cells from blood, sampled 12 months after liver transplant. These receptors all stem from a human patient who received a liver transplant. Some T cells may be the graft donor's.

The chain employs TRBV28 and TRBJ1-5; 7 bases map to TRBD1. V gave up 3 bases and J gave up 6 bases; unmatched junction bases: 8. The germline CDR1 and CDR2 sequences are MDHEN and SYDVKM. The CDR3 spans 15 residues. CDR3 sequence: CASSFRDRSGQPQHF. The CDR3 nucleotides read TGTGCCAGCAGTTTCCGGGACAGAAGCGGTCAGCCCCAGCATTTT.

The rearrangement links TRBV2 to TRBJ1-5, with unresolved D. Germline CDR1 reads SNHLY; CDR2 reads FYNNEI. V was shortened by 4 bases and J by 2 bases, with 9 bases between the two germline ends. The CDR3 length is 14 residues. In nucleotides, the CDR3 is TGTGCCAGCAGTGTCCACGGCGGCAATCAGCCCCAGCATTTT. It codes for CASSVHGGNQPQHF.

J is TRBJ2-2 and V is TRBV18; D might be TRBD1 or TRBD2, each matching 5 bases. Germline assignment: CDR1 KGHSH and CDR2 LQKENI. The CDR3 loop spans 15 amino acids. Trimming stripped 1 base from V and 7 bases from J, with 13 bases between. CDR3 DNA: TGTGCCAGCTCACCACTCGCGGGCCAGGGCGGGGAGCTGTTTTTT. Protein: CASSPLAGQGGELFF.

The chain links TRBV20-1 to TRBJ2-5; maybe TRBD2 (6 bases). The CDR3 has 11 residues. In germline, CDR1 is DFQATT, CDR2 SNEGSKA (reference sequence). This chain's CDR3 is CRLGRGETQYF. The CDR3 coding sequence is TGCAGGCTCGGACGGGGGGAGACCCAGTACTTC.

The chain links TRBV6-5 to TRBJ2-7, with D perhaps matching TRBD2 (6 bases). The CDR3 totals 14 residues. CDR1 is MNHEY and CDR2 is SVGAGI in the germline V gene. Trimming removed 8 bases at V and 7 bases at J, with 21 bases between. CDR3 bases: TGTGCCAGCGCGGGACGGGGATTTACGGGGGAGCAGTACTTC. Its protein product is CASAGRGFTGEQYF.

The CDR3 nucleotides read TGTGCCAGCAGTTATGGACAGGGCGAGCAGTACTTC. This gives the protein CASSYGQGEQYF. J is TRBJ2-7 and V is TRBV28; TRBD1 aligns across 8 bases. With 4 bases clipped from V and 6 bases from J, the junction kept 2 bases outside the gene matches. From germline, CDR1 is MDHEN and CDR2 SYDVKM. The CDR3 loop spans 12 amino acids.

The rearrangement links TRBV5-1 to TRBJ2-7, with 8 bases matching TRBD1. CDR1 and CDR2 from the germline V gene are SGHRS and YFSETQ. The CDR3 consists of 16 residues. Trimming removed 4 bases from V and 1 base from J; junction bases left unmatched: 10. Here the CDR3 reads CASSPGTGKISYEQYF. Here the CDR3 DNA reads TGCGCCAGCAGCCCGGGGACAGGCAAAATTTCCTACGAGCAGTACTTC.

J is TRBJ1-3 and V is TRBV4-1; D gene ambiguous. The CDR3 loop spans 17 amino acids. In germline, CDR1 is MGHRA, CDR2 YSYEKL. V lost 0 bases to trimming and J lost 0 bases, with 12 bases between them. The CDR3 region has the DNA TGCGCCAGCAGCCAAGATCCCTACGAGTCCTCTGGAAACACCATATATTTT. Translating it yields CASSQDPYESSGNTIYF.

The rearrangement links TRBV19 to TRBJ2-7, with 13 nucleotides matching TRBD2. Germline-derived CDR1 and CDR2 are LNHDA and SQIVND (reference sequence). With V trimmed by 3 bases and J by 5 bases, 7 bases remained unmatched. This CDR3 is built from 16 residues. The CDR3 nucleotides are TGTGCCAGTAGTATCAGACTAGCGGGAGGCGTAAACGAGCAGTACTTC. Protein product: CASSIRLAGGVNEQYF.

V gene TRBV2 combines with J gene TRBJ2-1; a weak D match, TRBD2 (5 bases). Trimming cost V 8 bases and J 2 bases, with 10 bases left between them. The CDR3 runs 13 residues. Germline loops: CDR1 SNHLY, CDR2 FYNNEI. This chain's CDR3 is CASLRVAYNEQFF. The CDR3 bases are TGTGCCAGCTTGCGGGTGGCCTACAATGAGCAGTTCTTC.

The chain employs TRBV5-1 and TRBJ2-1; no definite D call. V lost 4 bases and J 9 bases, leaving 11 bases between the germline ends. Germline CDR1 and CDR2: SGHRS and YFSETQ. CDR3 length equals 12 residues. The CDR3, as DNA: TGCGCCAGCAGCGCGACCGTGGGTGAGCAGTTCTTC. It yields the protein CASSATVGEQFF.

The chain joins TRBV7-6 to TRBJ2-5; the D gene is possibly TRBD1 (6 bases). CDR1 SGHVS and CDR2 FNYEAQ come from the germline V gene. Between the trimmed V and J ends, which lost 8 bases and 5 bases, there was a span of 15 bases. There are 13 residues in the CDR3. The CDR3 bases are TGTGCCAGCTCCAGGGGATCGTGGGAGACCCAGTACTTC. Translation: CASSRGSWETQYF.

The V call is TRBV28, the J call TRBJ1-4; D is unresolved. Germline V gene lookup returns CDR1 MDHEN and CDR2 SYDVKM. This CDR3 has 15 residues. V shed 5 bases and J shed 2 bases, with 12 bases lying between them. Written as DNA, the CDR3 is TGTGCCAGCAGTGCGGAACAGTTGACTAATGAAAAACTGTTTTTT. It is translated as CASSAEQLTNEKLFF.

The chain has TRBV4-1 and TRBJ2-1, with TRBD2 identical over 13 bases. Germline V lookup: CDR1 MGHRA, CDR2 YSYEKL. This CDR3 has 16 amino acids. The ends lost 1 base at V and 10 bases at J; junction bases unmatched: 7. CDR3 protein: CASSQAGTSGNLEQFF. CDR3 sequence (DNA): TGCGCCAGCAGCCAAGCCGGGACTAGCGGGAATTTAGAGCAGTTCTTC.

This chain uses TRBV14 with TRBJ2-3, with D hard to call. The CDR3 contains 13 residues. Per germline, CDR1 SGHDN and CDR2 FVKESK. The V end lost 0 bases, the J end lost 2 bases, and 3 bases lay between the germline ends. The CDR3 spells CASSQDTTDTQYF. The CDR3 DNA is TGTGCCAGCAGCCAAGACACCACAGATACGCAGTATTTT.

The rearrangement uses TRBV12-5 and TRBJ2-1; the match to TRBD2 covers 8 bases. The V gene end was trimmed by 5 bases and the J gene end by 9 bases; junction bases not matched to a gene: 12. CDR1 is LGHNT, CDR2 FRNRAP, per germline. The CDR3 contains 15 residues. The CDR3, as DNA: TGTGCTAGTGGTGCAAGCGGGAGTATTTCCAGTGAGCAGTTCTTC. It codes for CASGASGSISSEQFF.

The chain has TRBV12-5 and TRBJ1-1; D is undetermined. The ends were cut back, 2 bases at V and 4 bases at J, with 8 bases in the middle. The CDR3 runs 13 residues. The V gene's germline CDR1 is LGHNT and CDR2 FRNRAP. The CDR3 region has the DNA TGTGCTAGTGGTTTGTTGGCACTCACTGAAGCTTTCTTT. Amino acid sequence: CASGLLALTEAFF.

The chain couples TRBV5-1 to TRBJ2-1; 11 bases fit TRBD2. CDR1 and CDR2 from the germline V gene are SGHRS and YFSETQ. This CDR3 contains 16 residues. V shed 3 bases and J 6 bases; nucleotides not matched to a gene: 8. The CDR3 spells CASSSGTTSGSNEQFF. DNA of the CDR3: TGCGCCAGCAGCTCAGGAACTACTAGCGGGAGCAATGAGCAGTTCTTC.

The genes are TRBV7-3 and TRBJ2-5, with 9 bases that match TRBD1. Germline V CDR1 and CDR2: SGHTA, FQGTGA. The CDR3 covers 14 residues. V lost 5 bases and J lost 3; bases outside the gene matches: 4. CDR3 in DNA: TGTGCCAGCAGCCTACAGGGGGCCGAAGAGACCCAGTACTTC. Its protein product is CASSLQGAEETQYF.

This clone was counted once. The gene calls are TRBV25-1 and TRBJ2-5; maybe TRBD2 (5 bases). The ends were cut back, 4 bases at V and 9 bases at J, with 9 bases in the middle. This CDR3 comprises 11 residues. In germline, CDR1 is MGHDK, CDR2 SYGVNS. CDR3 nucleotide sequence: TGTGCCAGCAGTGGTGGGAGATCCCAGTACTTC. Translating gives CASSGGRSQYF.